One and the same sample provided the 24 T cell receptor beta chains below, sequenced in a study of blood T cell repertoires in COVID-19. Method: immunoSEQ multiplex PCR; TCRdb's copy keeps in-frame clones and lacks some. This table has 80,000 or so clones, about 92% appearing once. The source material was peripheral blood. The receptors were gathered from a man aged 45-60 years with acute or convalescent COVID-19.

V usage is TRBV28 and J usage is TRBJ1-1, with TRBD1 matching 11 bases. Germline CDR1 and CDR2: MDHEN and SYDVKM. The V and J ends lost 8 bases and 0 bases, in that order; junction bases with no gene match: 2. There are 14 residues in the CDR3. CDR3 sequence (DNA): TGTGCCAGCGGGACAGGGGGTTTGAACACTGAAGCTTTCTTT. It is translated as CASGTGGLNTEAFF. Using reference TRBV28 and TRBJ1-1 for the parts outside the CDR3, the full variable domain is DVKVTQSSRYLVKRTGEKVFLECVQDMDHENMFWYRQDPGLGLRLIYFSYDVKMKEKGDIPEGYSVSREKKERFSLILESASTNQTSMYLCASGTGGLNTEAFFGQGTRLTVV.

This sequence joins TRBV5-1 and TRBJ2-3; 9 bases are shared with TRBD1. This CDR3 is 15 amino acids long. In germline, CDR1 is SGHRS, CDR2 YFSETQ. Germline trimming cut 2 bases from V and 2 bases from J; bases unmatched to any gene: 3. Here the CDR3 DNA reads TGCGCCAGCAGCTTTGACAGGGGGGACACAGATACGCAGTATTTT. Its protein product is CASSFDRGDTDTQYF.

The rearrangement joins TRBV9 to TRBJ2-1; D is ambiguous. This CDR3 is 14 amino acids long. V was trimmed by 3 bases and J by 0 bases, leaving 7 bases between them. CDR1 SGDLS and CDR2 YYNGEE come from the germline V gene. This CDR3 is CASSERSSYNEQFF. CDR3 bases: TGTGCCAGCAGCGAACGGAGCTCCTACAATGAGCAGTTCTTC.

The chain employs TRBV18 and TRBJ1-4, with TRBD1 as a possible D gene (6 bases). This CDR3 has 13 residues. Germline assignment: CDR1 KGHSH and CDR2 LQKENI. V lost 3 bases and J 6 bases, leaving 8 bases between the germline ends. The CDR3 DNA follows: TGTGCCAGCTCACCGGACAGTGATGAAAAACTGTTTTTT. Its translation is CASSPDSDEKLFF.

The chain employs TRBV4-2 and TRBJ1-1, with a possible D match to TRBD1 (5 bases). V gave up 3 bases and J gave up 1 base, with 9 bases separating them. Germline values: CDR1 LGHNA, CDR2 YNFKEQ. This CDR3 comprises 14 residues. CDR3 in DNA: TGTGCCAGCAGCCAGAGTCAGGGGAACACTGAAGCTTTCTTT. Translation: CASSQSQGNTEAFF.

The chain joins TRBV28 to TRBJ2-3; perhaps TRBD1 as D (6 bases). Germline assignment: CDR1 MDHEN and CDR2 SYDVKM. The V end lost 5 bases, the J end lost 1 base, and 16 bases lay between the germline ends. There are 16 residues in the CDR3. CDR3 region: CASSIQGRGGTDTQYF. Written as DNA, the CDR3 is TGTGCCAGCAGTATACAGGGCAGGGGCGGCACAGATACGCAGTATTTT. Based on the CDR3 plus reference TRBV28 and TRBJ2-3, the full variable domain is DVKVTQSSRYLVKRTGEKVFLECVQDMDHENMFWYRQDPGLGLRLIYFSYDVKMKEKGDIPEGYSVSREKKERFSLILESASTNQTSMYLCASSIQGRGGTDTQYFGPGTRLTVL.

The chain carries TRBV27 and TRBJ2-2; TRBD1 matches 7 bases. The CDR3 consists of 13 residues. Germline assignment: CDR1 MNHEY and CDR2 SMNVEV (reference sequence). Trimming removed 5 bases from V and 7 bases from J; junction bases left unmatched: 4. The CDR3 DNA is TGTGCCAGCAGTCCCCAGGGGGTCGGGGAGCTGTTTTTT. It yields the protein CASSPQGVGELFF.

This chain uses TRBV28 with TRBJ1-5, with 7 bases lining up with TRBD1. Germline loops: CDR1 MDHEN, CDR2 SYDVKM. The V and J ends lost 6 bases and 1 base, in that order; junction bases with no gene match: 9. The CDR3 extends over 16 amino acids. CDR3 nucleotide sequence: TGTGCCAGCAGCGCCGACAGGGTTGACAGCAATCAGCCCCAGCATTTT. Protein: CASSADRVDSNQPQHF.

The chain employs TRBV28 and TRBJ1-1; D possibly corresponds to TRBD1 (5 bases). V lost 7 bases, J lost 1 base, and 13 bases lay in between. Germline lookup yields CDR1 MDHEN and CDR2 SYDVKM. CDR3 length equals 14 residues. The chain's CDR3 is CASNQGASNTEAFF. CDR3 in DNA: TGTGCCAGCAACCAGGGCGCTTCGAACACTGAAGCTTTCTTT.

The CDR3 loop reads CAVRDTTDTQYF. CDR3 coding DNA: TGTGCCGTCCGGGACACCACAGATACGCAGTATTTT. The rearrangement joins TRBV24-1 to TRBJ2-3, with D possibly TRBD1 on 6 matching bases. The CDR3 loop spans 12 amino acids. Trimming cost V 12 bases and J 2 bases, with 11 bases left between them. Germline assignment: CDR1 KGHDR and CDR2 SFDVKD.

As regards this clone: The sample holds other DNA sequences that translate to the same CDR3. V and J are TRBV2 and TRBJ1-5, with D perhaps matching TRBD1 (6 bases). Germline V gives CDR1 SNHLY, CDR2 FYNNEI. The CDR3 runs to 16 residues. Trimming stripped 2 bases from V and 6 bases from J, with 17 bases between. CDR3 residues: CASSERGRGGGQPQHF. In nucleotides, the CDR3 is TGTGCCAGCAGTGAAAGGGGCAGGGGAGGGGGTCAGCCCCAGCATTTT.

This sequence joins TRBV3-1 (or the pseudogene TRBV3-2) and TRBJ1-2, with 10 bases that match TRBD1. The V segment lost 4 bases and the J segment 4 bases; nucleotides outside the gene matches: 3. The CDR3 consists of 14 residues. Looked up from germline, CDR1 is LGHDT and CDR2 is YNNKEL (reference sequence). The CDR3 DNA reads TGTGCCAGCAGCCGGGACAGGGGCGGCTATGGCTACACCTTC. Amino acid sequence: CASSRDRGGYGYTF.

V and J are TRBV4-1 and TRBJ2-3, with 7 nucleotides matching TRBD2. Germline loops: CDR1 MGHRA, CDR2 YSYEKL. There are 18 residues in the CDR3. J was trimmed by 1 base and V by 2 bases; bases with no gene match: 12. CDR3: CASSQPPPRGRGTDTQYF. The CDR3 region has the DNA TGCGCCAGCAGCCAACCCCCTCCGCGGGGGAGGGGCACAGATACGCAGTATTTT.

The rearrangement links TRBV9 to TRBJ1-3; possibly TRBD1 for D (5 bases). This CDR3 has 13 amino acids. CDR1 is SGDLS, CDR2 YYNGEE, per germline. V was trimmed by 3 bases and J by 3 bases, leaving 7 bases between them. CDR3 amino acids: CASSGDFGNTIYF. The CDR3 bases are TGTGCCAGCAGCGGGGACTTTGGAAACACCATATATTTT. Full variable domain (rest looked up from reference TRBV9 and TRBJ1-3): DSGVTQTPKHLITATGQRVTLRCSPRSGDLSVYWYQQSLDQGLQFLIQYYNGEERAKGNILERFSAQQFPDLHSELNLSSLELGDSALYFCASSGDFGNTIYFGEGSWLTVV.

This clone was seen once. The CDR3 DNA sequence: TGTGCCACCAGTGACCCTACAGGGGGCGGCACAGATACGCAGTATTTT. Protein: CATSDPTGGGTDTQYF. The chain combines TRBV24-1 with TRBJ2-3; 9 nucleotides line up with TRBD1. Germline V gene data show CDR1 as KGHDR and CDR2 as SFDVKD. This CDR3 has 16 residues. V trimming: 4 bases; J trimming: 1 base; junction bases outside the gene matches: 5.

V usage is TRBV15 and J usage is TRBJ2-1; 8 bases are a match to TRBD2. The ends lost 5 bases at V and 4 bases at J; junction bases unmatched: 7. Germline lookup yields CDR1 LNHNV and CDR2 YYDKDF (reference sequence). The CDR3 is 15 amino acids. DNA of the CDR3: TGTGCCACCAGCCTAAGACTAGCGAGATACAATGAGCAGTTCTTC. Protein sequence: CATSLRLARYNEQFF. Full variable domain (rest looked up from reference TRBV15 and TRBJ2-1): DAMVIQNPRYQVTQFGKPVTLSCSQTLNHNVMYWYQQKSSQAPKLLFHYYDKDFNNEADTPDNFQSRRPNTSFCFLDIRSPGLGDTAMYLCATSLRLARYNEQFFGPGTRLTVL.

The chain carries TRBV6-6 and TRBJ1-3; 8 bases fit TRBD1. This CDR3 region has 15 residues. Looked up from germline, CDR1 is MNHNY and CDR2 is SVGAGI (reference sequence). The V gene end was trimmed by 2 bases and the J gene end by 8 bases; junction bases not matched to a gene: 8. In nucleotides, the CDR3 is TGTGCCAGCAGTTACCGGCAGGACAGGGAAGACACCATATATTTT. Its protein is CASSYRQDREDTIYF.

This chain uses TRBV5-6 with TRBJ1-6, with a weak D call TRBD1 (6 bases). CDR1 is SGHDT and CDR2 is YYEEEE in the germline V gene. This CDR3 comprises 17 residues. The V gene lost 0 bases and the J gene lost 5 bases, with 15 bases spanning the gap. DNA of the CDR3: TGTGCCAGCAGCTTGGCCGGGGGGCGTCGGAATAATTCACCCCTCCACTTT. It specifies CASSLAGGRRNNSPLHF. Supplemented by reference TRBV5-6 and TRBJ1-6, the full variable domain reads DAGVTQSPTHLIKTRGQQVTLRCSPKSGHDTVSWYQQALGQGPQFIFQYYEEEERQRGNFPDRFSGHQFPNYSSELNVNALLLGDSALYLCASSLAGGRRNNSPLHFGNGTRLTVT.

The chain uses TRBV3-1 (or the pseudogene TRBV3-2) and TRBJ2-7; 8 bases are a match to TRBD2. The assigned J gene may be wrong: the sequence end matches TRBJ2-5 better. CDR3 length: 13 residues. CDR1 and CDR2 from the germline V gene are LGHDT and YNNKEL (reference sequence). The CDR3 reads CASSQGTSGTQYF. The CDR3 bases are TGTGCCAGCAGCCAAGGTACTAGCGGGACCCAGTACTTC.

V is TRBV19 and J is TRBJ2-1, with 7 nucleotides matching TRBD2. Germline-derived CDR1 and CDR2 are LNHDA and SQIVND (reference sequence). With 5 bases clipped from V and 6 bases from J, the junction kept 10 bases outside the gene matches. The CDR3 spans 15 residues. The CDR3: CASSGGKRGGNEQFF. The CDR3 DNA reads as TGTGCCAGTAGTGGAGGCAAGCGGGGAGGCAATGAGCAGTTCTTC.

The chain links TRBV19 to TRBJ2-7, with D unclear. The V gene lost 4 bases and the J gene lost 0 bases, with 7 bases spanning the gap. The CDR3 has 13 residues. Germline V gene sequence: CDR1 LNHDA, CDR2 SQIVND (reference sequence). The CDR3 DNA is TGTGCCAGTAGTACCACACACTCCTACGAGCAGTACGTC. It specifies CASSTTHSYEQYV.

This clone has only one observation. J is TRBJ2-3 and V is TRBV29-1, with TRBD1 matching over 11 bases. CDR3 length equals 16 residues. Losses at the gene ends were 6 bases for V and 2 bases for J; bases not matched to a gene: 10. CDR1 is SQVTM and CDR2 is ANQGSEA in the germline V gene. CDR3 DNA sequence: TGCAGCGTGGGGGACAGGGGGACTAGTCCCACAGATACGCAGTATTTT. Its protein is CSVGDRGTSPTDTQYF.

This clone has only a few counts. V usage is TRBV7-9 and J usage is TRBJ2-2; 7 positions agree with TRBD2. Losses at the gene ends were 4 bases for V and 4 bases for J; bases not matched to a gene: 9. Germline V gene lookup returns CDR1 SEHNR and CDR2 FQNEAQ (reference sequence). The CDR3 spans 16 residues. DNA of the CDR3: TGTGCCAGCAGCTCCGTTGCGGGGGAGGGCACCGGGGAGCTGTTTTTT. Protein product: CASSSVAGEGTGELFF.

This clone came up once. The chain recombines TRBV11-2 with TRBJ2-3, with 8 nucleotides matching TRBD1. The J segment lost 3 bases and the V segment lost 5 bases, leaving 7 bases of the junction unmatched. CDR3 length: 15 amino acids. Germline V lookup: CDR1 SGHAT, CDR2 FQNNGV. CDR3 bases: TGTGCCAGCAGCATCGACAGGGGCGGGACAGATACGCAGTATTTT. This sequence encodes CASSIDRGGTDTQYF.